These 21 T cell receptor beta chains share one sample of origin, sequenced in a study of beta chain features in type 1 diabetes. Sequenced material consisted of expressed TCRB transcripts (all of the isolated RNA was reverse transcribed). Clones were sequenced by immunoSEQ multiplex PCR, and TCRdb holds only the in-frame ones, with some missing. The repertoire holds fewer than 350,000 clones, around 20% seen once, with under 0.055% in the top ten. The specimen was naive CD4+ T cells from blood. The receptors derive from a woman aged 18-29 years in good health.

The rearrangement uses TRBV30 and TRBJ1-5; D gene ambiguous. The CDR3 extends over 13 amino acids. Germline CDR1 is GTSNPN and CDR2 is SVGIG (reference sequence). Deletions cut 1 base from V and 6 bases from J, with 10 bases between. CDR3 in amino acids: CAWSGGSGQPQHF. The CDR3 DNA follows: TGTGCCTGGAGTGGAGGGAGTGGTCAGCCCCAGCATTTT.

The chain employs TRBV27 and TRBJ2-5; no firm D call. Trimming pared 2 bases from V and 3 bases from J, leaving 7 bases between. This CDR3 region has 13 residues. Germline V CDR1 and CDR2: MNHEY, SMNVEV (reference sequence). This CDR3 is CASSLHSKETQYF. CDR3 in DNA: TGTGCCAGCAGTTTACACAGTAAAGAGACCCAGTACTTC.

This clone was counted a few times. The rearrangement joins TRBV5-6 to TRBJ2-3; D may be TRBD1 (6 bases). This CDR3 region has 14 residues. Germline lookup yields CDR1 SGHDT and CDR2 YYEEEE. With 7 bases removed from V and 3 bases from J, the gap between germline ends came to 15 bases. The DNA of the CDR3 is TGTGCCAGCGACCTCAGGGGTCCGACAGATACGCAGTATTTT. Protein sequence: CASDLRGPTDTQYF.

The sample holds a few counts of this clone. The rearrangement joins TRBV12-5 to TRBJ1-2; D is unclear. Trimming cost V 6 bases and J 3 bases, with 11 bases left between them. This CDR3 region has 13 residues. CDR1 is LGHNT, CDR2 FRNRAP, per germline. The CDR3 sequence: CASGYRSYYGYTF. The CDR3 coding sequence is TGTGCTAGTGGCTATCGGTCGTACTATGGCTACACCTTC.

The chain employs TRBV10-3 and TRBJ2-7; TRBD1 matches at 12 bases. The CDR3 spans 16 residues. The germline V gene has CDR1 ENHRY and CDR2 SYGVKD. V trimming: 6 bases; J trimming: 6 bases; junction bases outside the gene matches: 12. The DNA for the CDR3 is TGTGCCATCAGCAGAACGTCCGGGACAGGGGGCCTCGAGCAGTACTTC. Translating it yields CAISRTSGTGGLEQYF.

This clone has a handful of counts. The V call is TRBV30, the J call TRBJ2-3; 11 bases agree with TRBD2. The V segment lost 1 base and the J segment 1 base; nucleotides outside the gene matches: 1. The CDR3 has 15 amino acids. CDR1 GTSNPN and CDR2 SVGIG come from the germline V gene (reference sequence). The CDR3 DNA reads TGTGCCTGGAGTGCGACTAGCGGGGGCACAGATACGCAGTATTTT. Translation: CAWSATSGGTDTQYF.

The chain has TRBV9 and TRBJ2-1; 10 bases agree with TRBD2. Germline-derived CDR1 and CDR2 are SGDLS and YYNGEE. The V and J ends lost 4 bases and 4 bases, in that order; junction bases with no gene match: 5. The length of the CDR3 is 15 residues. In DNA, the CDR3 is TGTGCCAGCAGCTCTCAGCGGGAGGGTTACAATGAGCAGTTCTTC. Amino acid sequence: CASSSQREGYNEQFF.

The chain couples TRBV11-2 to TRBJ2-7; TRBD1 matches at 7 bases. V gave up 3 bases and J gave up 4 bases; unmatched junction bases: 6. The CDR3 covers 14 residues. From germline, CDR1 is SGHAT and CDR2 FQNNGV. CDR3 region: CASSLERGLYEQYF. CDR3 sequence (DNA): TGTGCCAGCAGCTTGGAAAGGGGGCTATACGAGCAGTACTTC.

This clone was observed once. The sample carries other DNA sequences with the same CDR3. This chain uses TRBV19 with TRBJ1-5, with a tentative D call TRBD1 (6 bases). The CDR3 consists of 14 residues. The germline V gene encodes CDR1 LNHDA and CDR2 SQIVND (reference sequence). V was pared by 2 bases and J by 2 bases, with 7 bases between. The CDR3 loop reads CASSIRQGNQPQHF. The CDR3 nucleotides read TGTGCCAGTAGTATACGACAGGGCAATCAGCCCCAGCATTTT.

The genes are TRBV6-6 and TRBJ2-2, with 8 bases fitting TRBD1. Germline V gene data show CDR1 as MNHNY and CDR2 as SVGAGI (reference sequence). The CDR3 is 15 residues long. V shed 6 bases, J shed 5 bases, and the junction held 8 bases outside the gene matches. The CDR3 loop is CASSPGQGRTGELFF. For the CDR3, the DNA is TGTGCCAGCAGCCCCGGACAGGGAAGGACCGGGGAGCTGTTTTTT.

This clone was observed a few times. V gene TRBV7-9 combines with J gene TRBJ1-2, with TRBD1 matching 7 bases. CDR3 size: 14 residues. The V and J ends lost 2 bases and 4 bases, in that order; junction bases with no gene match: 4. Germline V gives CDR1 SEHNR, CDR2 FQNEAQ (reference sequence). The CDR3 bases are TGTGCCAGCAGCTTAAGACAGGGTGGCTATGGCTACACCTTC. This translates into CASSLRQGGYGYTF.

The chain couples TRBV19 to TRBJ2-5, with a tentative D call TRBD2 (5 bases). Trimming cost V 4 bases and J 2 bases, with 11 bases left between them. Looked up from germline, CDR1 is LNHDA and CDR2 is SQIVND (reference sequence). The CDR3 has 14 amino acids. The chain's CDR3 is CASSTVRDQETQYF. The CDR3 DNA is TGTGCCAGTAGTACTGTGAGGGATCAAGAGACCCAGTACTTC.

The chain joins TRBV6-5 to TRBJ2-7, with D perhaps TRBD1 (7 bases). Germline CDR1 is MNHEY and CDR2 is SVGAGI. The CDR3 runs to 13 residues. The V gene lost 5 bases and the J gene lost 3 bases, with 11 bases spanning the gap. This CDR3 reads CASSPGGSYEQYF. The CDR3 region has the DNA TGTGCCAGCAGTCCAGGGGGGAGCTACGAGCAGTACTTC.

This rearrangement joins TRBV5-1 to TRBJ1-5; no definite D call. This CDR3 is built from 14 residues. Germline lookup yields CDR1 SGHRS and CDR2 YFSETQ. V was shortened by 0 bases and J by 5 bases, with 9 bases between the two germline ends. The CDR3 sequence: CASSLGPRDQPQHF. DNA for the CDR3: TGCGCCAGCAGCTTGGGTCCGAGGGATCAGCCCCAGCATTTT. Full variable domain (outside the CDR3, taken from reference TRBV5-1 and TRBJ1-5): KAGVTQTPRYLIKTRGQQVTLSCSPISGHRSVSWYQQTPGQGLQFLFEYFSETQRNKGNFPGRFSGRQFSNSRSEMNVSTLELGDSALYLCASSLGPRDQPQHFGDGTRLSIL.

There are a few counts of this clone. This sequence joins TRBV15 and TRBJ2-1; D is unresolved. Germline-derived CDR1 and CDR2 are LNHNV and YYDKDF (reference sequence). The V and J ends lost 0 bases and 7 bases respectively, with 7 bases between them. The CDR3 runs 13 residues. This CDR3 reads CATSRDHGNEQFF. The CDR3 coding sequence is TGTGCCACCAGCAGAGATCACGGGAATGAGCAGTTCTTC.

The V gene is TRBV6-1, the J gene TRBJ2-2; 7 nucleotides match TRBD1. Trimming at V came to 5 bases and at J to 4 bases, leaving 7 bases not matched to a gene. The CDR3 is 15 residues long. Germline CDR1 MNHNS, CDR2 SASEGT. DNA of the CDR3: TGTGCCAGCAGTCCCCTGACAGGGTTCACCGGGGAGCTGTTTTTT. This sequence encodes CASSPLTGFTGELFF.

In this sample, this clone turned up a few times. V usage is TRBV9 and J usage is TRBJ1-1; the match to TRBD1 covers 9 bases. CDR3 length equals 16 residues. Germline CDR1 reads SGDLS; CDR2 reads YYNGEE. Trimming cost V 0 bases and J 5 bases; bases outside gene matches: 8. CDR3 in amino acids: CASSVAEGTGSTEAFF. CDR3 nucleotide sequence: TGTGCCAGCAGCGTAGCTGAGGGGACAGGGAGTACTGAAGCTTTCTTT.

The chain combines TRBV6-5 with TRBJ2-7; 12 bases match TRBD2. The length of the CDR3 is 15 residues. V gave up 10 bases and J gave up 5 bases; unmatched junction bases: 12. Germline values: CDR1 MNHEY, CDR2 SVGAGI. The CDR3 DNA is TGTGCCACCCTGGGGCTAGCGGGAGGGCCTCACGAGCAGTACTTC. This translates into CATLGLAGGPHEQYF.

The rearrangement joins TRBV2 to TRBJ2-7; 13 nucleotides agree with TRBD2. The CDR3 spans 15 residues. Germline CDR1 and CDR2: SNHLY and FYNNEI. J gave up 3 bases and V 7 bases, and 6 bases lay outside the gene matches. The CDR3: CASNPGLAGLYEQYF. The CDR3 DNA follows: TGTGCCAGCAATCCGGGACTAGCGGGACTCTACGAGCAGTACTTC.

This clone occurred a few times. The CDR3 loop is CASSQGPDQPQHF. The CDR3 region has the DNA TGCGCCAGCAGCCAAGGTCCGGATCAGCCCCAGCATTTT. The genes are TRBV4-3 and TRBJ1-5, with D uncertain. The germline V gene encodes CDR1 LGHNA and CDR2 YSLEER. The length of the CDR3 is 13 residues. V lost 1 base, J lost 5 bases, and 6 bases lay in between.

This clone has only a few counts. The genes are TRBV6-6 and TRBJ2-7; 7 bases are shared with TRBD2. The CDR3 is 14 amino acids. Germline CDR1 MNHNY, CDR2 SVGAGI (reference sequence). V trimming: 6 bases; J trimming: 4 bases; junction bases outside the gene matches: 9. The CDR3 nucleotides read TGTGCCAGCAGGCCCCTGGGGGGGGTATACGAGCAGTACTTC. It is translated as CASRPLGGVYEQYF.